These 3 T cell receptor beta chains were sequenced from one sample in a study of vaccination and CD4 T cells after COVID-19. Their antigens remain unidentified. Sequencing of the DNA from cultured CD4+ T cells was carried out with the Oncomine TCR Beta short-read assay. TCRdb reanalysed the PCR reads using MiXCR and keeps one entry per CDR3 protein. The data show some 12,000 distinct CDR3 sequences, with 40% to 50% seen just once and 15% held by the top ten. As to treatment: roughly 10-day PBMC culture with coronavirus spike peptide pools or control peptides (ViraFEST assay). Sequencing used CD4+ T cells from blood, cultured in vitro. Receptors originate from a human donor who had recovered from COVID-19.

This clonotype was counted a few times. The chain combines TRBV20-1 with TRBJ1-5; the D is unclear. Deletions cut 3 bases from V and 6 bases from J, with 12 bases between. Per the germline V gene, CDR1 is DFQATT and CDR2 is SNEGSKA (reference sequence). The length of the CDR3 is 13 residues. CDR3 nucleotide sequence: TGCAGTGCTAGCGTGGGAAGTAGTCAGCCCCAGCATTTT. It codes for CSASVGSSQPQHF.

The chain carries TRBV7-2 and TRBJ2-3; 8 positions agree with TRBD2. Trimming removed 6 bases from V and 1 base from J; junction bases left unmatched: 3. CDR1 is SGHTA, CDR2 FQGNSA, per germline. This CDR3 comprises 14 residues. The CDR3 DNA reads as TGTGCCAGCAGACCGGGGGGGGGCACAGATACGCAGTATTTT. Protein product: CASRPGGGTDTQYF. Using reference TRBV7-2 and TRBJ2-3 for the parts outside the CDR3, the full variable domain is GAGVSQSPSNKVTEKGKDVELRCDPISGHTALYWYRQSLGQGLEFLIYFQGNSAPDKSGLPSDRFSAERTGGSVSTLTIQRTQQEDSAVYLCASRPGGGTDTQYFGPGTRLTVL.

The sample holds a few counts of this clonotype. The chain joins TRBV10-3 to TRBJ1-2, with D unresolved. The length of the CDR3 is 12 residues. V shed 5 bases and J shed 7 bases, with 11 bases lying between them. Germline values: CDR1 ENHRY, CDR2 SYGVKD. This CDR3 reads CAISFGESGYTF. The CDR3 DNA reads TGTGCCATCAGTTTCGGGGAAAGTGGCTACACCTTC.